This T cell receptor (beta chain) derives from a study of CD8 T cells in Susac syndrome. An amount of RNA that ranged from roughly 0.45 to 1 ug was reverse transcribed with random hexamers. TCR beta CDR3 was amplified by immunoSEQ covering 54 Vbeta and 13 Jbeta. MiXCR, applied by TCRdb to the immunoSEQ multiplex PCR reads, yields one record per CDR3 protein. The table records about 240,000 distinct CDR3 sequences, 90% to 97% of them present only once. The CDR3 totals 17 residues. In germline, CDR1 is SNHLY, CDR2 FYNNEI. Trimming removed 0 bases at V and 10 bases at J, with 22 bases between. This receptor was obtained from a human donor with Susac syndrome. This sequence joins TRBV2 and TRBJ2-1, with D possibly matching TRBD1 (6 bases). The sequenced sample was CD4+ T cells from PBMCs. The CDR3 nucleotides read TGTGCCAGCAGTGAAGCAGGGGGACCCGGCATGAATATGGAGCAGTTCTTC. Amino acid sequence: CASSEAGGPGMNMEQFF.